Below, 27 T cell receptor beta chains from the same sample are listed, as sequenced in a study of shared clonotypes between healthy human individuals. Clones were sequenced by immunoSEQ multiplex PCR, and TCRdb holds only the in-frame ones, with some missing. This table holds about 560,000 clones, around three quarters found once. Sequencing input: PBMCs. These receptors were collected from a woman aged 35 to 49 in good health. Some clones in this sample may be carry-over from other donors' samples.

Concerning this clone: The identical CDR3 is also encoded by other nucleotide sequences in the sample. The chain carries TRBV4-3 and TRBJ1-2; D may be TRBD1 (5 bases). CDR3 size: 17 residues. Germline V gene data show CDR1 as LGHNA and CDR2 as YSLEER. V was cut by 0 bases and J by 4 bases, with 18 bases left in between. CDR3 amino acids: CASSQDSLGGQGYGYTF. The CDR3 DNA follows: TGCGCCAGCAGCCAAGATAGTCTGGGAGGGCAGGGCTATGGCTACACCTTC.

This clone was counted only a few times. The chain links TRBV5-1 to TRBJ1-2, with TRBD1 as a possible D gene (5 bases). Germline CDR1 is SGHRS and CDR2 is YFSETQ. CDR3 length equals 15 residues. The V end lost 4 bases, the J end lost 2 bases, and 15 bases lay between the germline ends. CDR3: CASSVGDRSNYGYTF. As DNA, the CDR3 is TGCGCCAGCAGCGTCGGGGACCGAAGCAACTATGGCTACACCTTC. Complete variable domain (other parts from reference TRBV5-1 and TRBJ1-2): KAGVTQTPRYLIKTRGQQVTLSCSPISGHRSVSWYQQTPGQGLQFLFEYFSETQRNKGNFPGRFSGRQFSNSRSEMNVSTLELGDSALYLCASSVGDRSNYGYTFGSGTRLTVV.

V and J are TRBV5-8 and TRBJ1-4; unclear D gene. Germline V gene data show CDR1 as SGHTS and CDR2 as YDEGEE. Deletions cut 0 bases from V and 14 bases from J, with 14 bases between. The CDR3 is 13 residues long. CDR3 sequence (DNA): TGTGCCAGCAGCTTGGGCCGGGGAGACGCGCTGTTTTTT. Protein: CASSLGRGDALFF.

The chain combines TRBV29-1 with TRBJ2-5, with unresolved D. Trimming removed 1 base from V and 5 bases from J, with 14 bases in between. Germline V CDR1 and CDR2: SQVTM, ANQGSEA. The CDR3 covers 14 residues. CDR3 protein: CSVEGFGSGETQYF. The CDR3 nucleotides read TGCAGCGTTGAAGGGTTCGGGTCCGGTGAGACCCAGTACTTC.

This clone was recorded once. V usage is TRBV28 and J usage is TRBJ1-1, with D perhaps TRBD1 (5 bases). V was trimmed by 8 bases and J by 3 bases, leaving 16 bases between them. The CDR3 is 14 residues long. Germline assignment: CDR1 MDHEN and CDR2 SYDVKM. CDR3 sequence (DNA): TGTGCCAGCGGTACCGGGGCGCTCTACACTGAAGCTTTCTTT. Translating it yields CASGTGALYTEAFF.

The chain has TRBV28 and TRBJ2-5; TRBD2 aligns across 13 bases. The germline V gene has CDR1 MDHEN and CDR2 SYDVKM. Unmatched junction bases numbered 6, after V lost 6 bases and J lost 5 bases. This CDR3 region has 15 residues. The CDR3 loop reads CASRGTSGTPETQYF. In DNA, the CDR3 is TGTGCCAGCAGAGGGACTAGCGGGACCCCTGAGACCCAGTACTTC.

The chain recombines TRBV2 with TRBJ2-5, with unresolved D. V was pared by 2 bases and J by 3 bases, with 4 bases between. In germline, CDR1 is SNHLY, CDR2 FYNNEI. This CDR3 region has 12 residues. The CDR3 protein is CASSEREETQYF. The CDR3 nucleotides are TGTGCCAGCAGTGAAAGGGAAGAGACCCAGTACTTC.

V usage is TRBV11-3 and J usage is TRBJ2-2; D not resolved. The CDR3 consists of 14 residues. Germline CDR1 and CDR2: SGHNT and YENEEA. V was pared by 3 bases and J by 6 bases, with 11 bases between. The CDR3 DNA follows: TGTGCCAGCAGCTTTGAAGGGCCTCCCGGGGAGCTGTTTTTT. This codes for CASSFEGPPGELFF.

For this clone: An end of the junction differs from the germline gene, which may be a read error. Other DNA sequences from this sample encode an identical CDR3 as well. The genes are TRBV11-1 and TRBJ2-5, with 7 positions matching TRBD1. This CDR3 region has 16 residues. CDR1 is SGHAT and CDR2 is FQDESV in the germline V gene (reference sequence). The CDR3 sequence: CASSSRQGRYQETQYF. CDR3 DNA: TGTGCCAGCAGCTCCCGACAGGGAAGGTACCAGGAGACCCAGTACTTC.

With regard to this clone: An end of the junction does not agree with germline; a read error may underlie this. The CDR3 is CASSLDTGTTMLRPDTQYF. The CDR3 DNA reads as TGTGCCAGTAGTTTAGACACCGGGACCACGATGCTAAGGCCAGATACGCAGTATTTT. The J gene is TRBJ2-3, the V gene TRBV19; possibly TRBD1 or TRBD2 for D (5 bases each). Germline CDR1 LNHDA, CDR2 SQIVND (reference sequence). The CDR3 covers 19 residues.

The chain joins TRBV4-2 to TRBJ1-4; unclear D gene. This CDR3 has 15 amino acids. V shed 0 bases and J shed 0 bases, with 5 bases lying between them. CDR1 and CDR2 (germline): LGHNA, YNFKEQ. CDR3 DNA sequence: TGTGCCAGCAGCCAAGAGTATGCAACTAATGAAAAACTGTTTTTT. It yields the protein CASSQEYATNEKLFF.

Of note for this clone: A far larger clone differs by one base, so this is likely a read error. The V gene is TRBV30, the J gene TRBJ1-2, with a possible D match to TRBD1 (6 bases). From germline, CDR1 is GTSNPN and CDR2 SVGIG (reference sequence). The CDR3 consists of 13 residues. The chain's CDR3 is CAWSPRGTDGCTF. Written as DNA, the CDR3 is TGTGCCTGGAGTCCCAGGGGAACGGATGGCTGCACCTTC.

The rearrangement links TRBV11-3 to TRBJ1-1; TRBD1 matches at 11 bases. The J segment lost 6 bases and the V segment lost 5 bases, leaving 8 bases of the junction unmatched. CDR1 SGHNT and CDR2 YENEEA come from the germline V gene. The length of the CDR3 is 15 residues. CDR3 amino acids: CASSLSGQGASEAFF. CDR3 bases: TGTGCCAGCAGCCTTTCCGGACAGGGGGCGTCTGAAGCTTTCTTT.

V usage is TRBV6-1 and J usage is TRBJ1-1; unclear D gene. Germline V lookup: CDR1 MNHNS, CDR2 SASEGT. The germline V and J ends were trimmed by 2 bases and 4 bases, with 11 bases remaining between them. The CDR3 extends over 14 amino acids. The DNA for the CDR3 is TGTGCCAGCAGTGAACAGAGGTCTGGCACTGAAGCTTTCTTT. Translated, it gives CASSEQRSGTEAFF.

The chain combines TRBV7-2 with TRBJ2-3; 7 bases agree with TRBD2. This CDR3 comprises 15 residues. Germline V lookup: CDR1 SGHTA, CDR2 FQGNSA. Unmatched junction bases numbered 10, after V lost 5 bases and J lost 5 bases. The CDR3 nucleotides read TGTGCCAGCAGCGCCCGACTAGCTTCGGGAGATACGCAGTATTTT. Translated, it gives CASSARLASGDTQYF.

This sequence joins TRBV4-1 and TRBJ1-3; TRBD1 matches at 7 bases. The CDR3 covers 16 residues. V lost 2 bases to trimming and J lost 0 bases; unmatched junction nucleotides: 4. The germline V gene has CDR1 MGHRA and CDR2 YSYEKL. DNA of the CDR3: TGCGCCAGCAGCCAACCAGGGGGTTCCTCTGGAAACACCATATATTTT. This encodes CASSQPGGSSGNTIYF.

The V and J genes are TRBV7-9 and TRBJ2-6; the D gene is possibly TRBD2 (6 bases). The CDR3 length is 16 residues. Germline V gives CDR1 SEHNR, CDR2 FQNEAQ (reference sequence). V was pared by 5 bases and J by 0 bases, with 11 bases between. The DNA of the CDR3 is TGTGCCAGCAGCGGACGGGAGTTCTCTGGGGCCAACGTCCTGACTTTC. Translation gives CASSGREFSGANVLTF.

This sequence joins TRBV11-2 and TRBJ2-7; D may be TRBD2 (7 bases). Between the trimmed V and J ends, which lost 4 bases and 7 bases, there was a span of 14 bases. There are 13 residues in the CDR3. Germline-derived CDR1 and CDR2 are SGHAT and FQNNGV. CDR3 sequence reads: CASSSRGGGEQYF. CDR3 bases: TGTGCCAGCAGCTCCAGGGGCGGGGGAGAGCAGTACTTC.

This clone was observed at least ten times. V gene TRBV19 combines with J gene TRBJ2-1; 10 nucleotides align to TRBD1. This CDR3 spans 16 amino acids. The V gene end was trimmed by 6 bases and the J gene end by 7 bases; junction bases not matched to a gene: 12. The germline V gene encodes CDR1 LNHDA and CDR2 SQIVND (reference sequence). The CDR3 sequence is CASRPLGQGVSNEQFF. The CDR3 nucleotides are TGTGCCAGTAGGCCTCTAGGACAGGGGGTTAGTAATGAGCAGTTCTTC. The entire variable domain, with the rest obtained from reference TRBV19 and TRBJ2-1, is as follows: DGGITQSPKYLFRKEGQNVTLSCEQNLNHDAMYWYRQDPGQGLRLIYYSQIVNDFQKGDIAEGYSVSREKKESFPLTVTSAQKNPTAFYLCASRPLGQGVSNEQFFGPGTRLTVL.

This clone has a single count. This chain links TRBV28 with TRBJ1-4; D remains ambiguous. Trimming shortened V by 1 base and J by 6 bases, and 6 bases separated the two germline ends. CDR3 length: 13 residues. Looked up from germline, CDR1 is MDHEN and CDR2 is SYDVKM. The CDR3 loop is CASSLSPDEKLFF. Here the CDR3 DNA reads TGTGCCAGCAGTTTATCGCCAGATGAAAAACTGTTTTTT.

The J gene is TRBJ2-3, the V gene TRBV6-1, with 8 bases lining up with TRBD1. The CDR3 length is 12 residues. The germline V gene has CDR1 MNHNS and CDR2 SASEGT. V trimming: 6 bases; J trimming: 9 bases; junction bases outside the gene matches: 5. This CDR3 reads CASRSQGETQYF. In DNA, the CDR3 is TGTGCCAGCAGGTCACAGGGGGAAACGCAGTATTTT.

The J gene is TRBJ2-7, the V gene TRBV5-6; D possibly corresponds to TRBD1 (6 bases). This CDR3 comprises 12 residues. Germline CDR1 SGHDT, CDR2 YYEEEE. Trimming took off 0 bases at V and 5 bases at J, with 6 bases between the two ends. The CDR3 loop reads CASSLDRDEQYF. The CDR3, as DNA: TGTGCCAGCAGCTTGGACAGGGACGAGCAGTACTTC.

CDR3 nucleotide sequence: TGTGCCAGCAGGCAAACTAGCGGGAGCCCCTACAATGAGCAGTTCTTC. Protein product: CASRQTSGSPYNEQFF. The chain is built from TRBV7-3 and TRBJ2-1; 11 nucleotides align to TRBD2. The CDR3 has 16 residues. V lost 6 bases to trimming and J lost 2 bases; unmatched junction nucleotides: 6. Germline CDR1 SGHTA, CDR2 FQGTGA.

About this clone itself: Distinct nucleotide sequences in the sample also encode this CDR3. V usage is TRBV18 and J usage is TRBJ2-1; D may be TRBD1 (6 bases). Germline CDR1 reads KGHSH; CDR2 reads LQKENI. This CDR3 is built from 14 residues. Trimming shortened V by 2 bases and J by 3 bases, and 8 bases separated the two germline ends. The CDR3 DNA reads TGTGCCAGCTCACCATTGGACAGCTACAATGAGCAGTTCTTC. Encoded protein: CASSPLDSYNEQFF.

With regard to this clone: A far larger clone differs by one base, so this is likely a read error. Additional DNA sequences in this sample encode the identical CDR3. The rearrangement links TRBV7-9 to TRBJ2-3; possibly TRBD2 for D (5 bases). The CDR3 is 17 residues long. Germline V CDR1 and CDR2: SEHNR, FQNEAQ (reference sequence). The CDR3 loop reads CASSPGWASEETDTQYF. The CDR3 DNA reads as TGTGCCAGCAGCCCTGGGTGGGCGTCGGAGGAAACAGATACGCAGTACTTT.

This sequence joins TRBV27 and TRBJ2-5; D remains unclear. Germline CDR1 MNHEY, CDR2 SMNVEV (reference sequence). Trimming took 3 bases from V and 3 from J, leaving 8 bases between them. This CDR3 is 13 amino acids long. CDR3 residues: CASSFLNEETQYF. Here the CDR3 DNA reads TGTGCCAGCAGTTTCTTAAACGAAGAGACCCAGTACTTC.

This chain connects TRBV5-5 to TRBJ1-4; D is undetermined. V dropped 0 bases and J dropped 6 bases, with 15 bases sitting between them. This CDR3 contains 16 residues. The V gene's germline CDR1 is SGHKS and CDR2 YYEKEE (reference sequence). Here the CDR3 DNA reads TGTGCCAGCAGCTTGGCGAGCACCCAAGGATATGAAAAACTGTTTTTT. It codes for CASSLASTQGYEKLFF.